This T cell receptor (beta chain) was retrieved from a study of cytomegalovirus exposure and HLA in healthy donors. Regarding the study as a whole: The listing of 150 to 200 TCR beta chains classed them as cytomegalovirus-associated. Prior analysis indicated that the majority of TCR beta V segments exhibited productivity approximately 90% or approximately 30% of the time.

PCR used 60 Vbeta primers and 13 Jbeta primers. The protocol was immunoSEQ multiplex PCR, while the TCRdb copy is restricted to in-frame clones and leaves out a portion. Among about 82,000 clones listed, about 70% were seen once. Whereas donors were nominally healthy upon sampling, unrecorded immune exposures were probable. Trimming pared 4 bases from V and 6 bases from J, leaving 9 bases between. Germline CDR1 reads SGHNT; CDR2 reads YYREEE (reference sequence). There are 12 residues in the CDR3. This clone turned up a few times. Its antigen is not known. Sequenced sample: PBMCs. The TCR sequence derives from a woman aged 50 to 60 in good health and CMV-seropositive. This sequence joins TRBV5-4 and TRBJ2-3; D unclear. This CDR3 reads CASSRGSDTQYF. For the CDR3, the DNA is TGTGCCAGCAGCCGCGGATCCGATACGCAGTATTTT.